This TCR beta chain was identified during a study of CD8 T cells in ankylosing spondylitis. Findings and caveats of the study: Prior work had noted some motif variants in reactive arthritis blood and synovial fluid. For ankylosing spondylitis blood, a TCR beta motif of fewer than 10 highly homologous variants appeared characteristic. The disease-linked clones had a CD8+ phenotype and low blood frequencies. Disease-associated clones were reportedly significantly overrepresented in matched ankylosing spondylitis synovial fluid.

MiXCR, applied by TCRdb to the 5' RACE reads, yields one record per CDR3 protein. The table has more than 250,000 distinct CDR3 sequences, about 9.9% seen once. At least ten counts were recorded for this clonotype. Its matching antigen is unknown. CDR1 is ENHRY and CDR2 is SYGVKD in the germline V gene. The V and J ends lost 10 bases and 9 bases, in that order; junction bases with no gene match: 20. The CDR3 loop spans 17 amino acids. This chain connects TRBV10-3 to TRBJ2-3; 12 bases are a match to TRBD2. Sequenced input: blood, either unsorted or a sorted T cell fraction (not recorded which). The clonotype comes from a female donor with ankylosing spondylitis or in good health (not recorded which). As DNA, the CDR3 is TGTGCCACCACCACCGCGACTAGCGGGAGTATATTGAGGACGCAGTATTTT. Translation: CATTTATSGSILRTQYF.